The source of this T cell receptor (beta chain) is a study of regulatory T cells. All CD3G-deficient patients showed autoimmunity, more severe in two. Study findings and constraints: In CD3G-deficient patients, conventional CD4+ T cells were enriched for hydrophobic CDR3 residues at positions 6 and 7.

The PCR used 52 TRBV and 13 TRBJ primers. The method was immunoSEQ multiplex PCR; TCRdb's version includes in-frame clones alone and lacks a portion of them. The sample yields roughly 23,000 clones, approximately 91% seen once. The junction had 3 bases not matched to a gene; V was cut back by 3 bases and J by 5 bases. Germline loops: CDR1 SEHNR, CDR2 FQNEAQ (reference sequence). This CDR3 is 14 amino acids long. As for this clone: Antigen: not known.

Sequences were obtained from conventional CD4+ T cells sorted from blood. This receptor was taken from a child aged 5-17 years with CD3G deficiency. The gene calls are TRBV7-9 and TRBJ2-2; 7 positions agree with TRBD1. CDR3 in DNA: TGTGCCAGCAGCTTGGGACAGACGACCGGGGAGCTGTTTTTT. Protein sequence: CASSLGQTTGELFF. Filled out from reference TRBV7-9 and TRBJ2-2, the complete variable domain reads DTGVSQNPRHKITKRGQNVTFRCDPISEHNRLYWYRQTLGQGPEFLTYFQNEAQLEKSRLLSDRFSAERPKGSFSTLEIQRTEQGDSAMYLCASSLGQTTGELFFGEGSRLTVL.